This T cell receptor beta chain was captured in a study of cytomegalovirus exposure and HLA in healthy donors. Trimming pared 5 bases from V and 2 bases from J, leaving 14 bases between. The CDR3 has 15 amino acids. Germline CDR1 and CDR2: MNHNY and SVGAGI (reference sequence). Worth noting for this clone: Antigen unknown.

At sampling all donors were nominally healthy, likely with unrecorded immune exposures. Notes on the study in general: The authors later linked a missense DCLRE1C variant to TCR beta V- and J-gene trimming. The study reported that TCR beta sequences accurately predicted HLA-A and HLA-B alleles in most subjects.

The PCR had 60 Vbeta and 13 Jbeta primers. Repertoires were generated with immunoSEQ multiplex PCR, while TCRdb's copy carries only in-frame clones and drops some. The sample holds over 130,000 clones, 70% to 80% seen once. The chain employs TRBV6-6 and TRBJ2-3; D might be TRBD1 (6 bases). The sequence was obtained from a human donor in good health. The material sequenced was PBMCs. In nucleotides, the CDR3 is TGTGCCAGCAGTCCCCCGGACAGTTCCACAGATACGCAGTATTTT. Residues: CASSPPDSSTDTQYF.